This TCR beta chain stems from a study of early T cells in non-severe SARS-CoV-2 infection. Study context: Whole-blood bulk RNA, unsorted, was sequenced, and chains were unpaired. Whole-study findings and limits: Reliance on VDJdb matching favored anti-spike CD8 responses; private and CD4 specificities were missed.

This clonotype has ten or more counts. The antigen is not known. The ends lost 0 bases at V and 5 bases at J; junction bases unmatched: 12. The CDR3 runs 18 residues. CDR1 and CDR2 from the germline V gene are SEHNR and FQNEAQ (reference sequence). MiXCR, run by TCRdb on the 5' RACE reads, gives a single entry per CDR3 protein. Of 35,000 to 45,000 distinct CDR3 sequences listed, roughly 6.1% are singletons. This rearrangement joins TRBV7-9 to TRBJ2-1; TRBD2 agrees at 8 bases. The clonotype comes from an adult who was a healthcare worker with PCR-confirmed SARS-CoV-2 infection or an uninfected control (not recorded which). Sequencing was performed on whole blood, taken at baseline. The CDR3 region has the DNA TGTGCCAGCAGCTTAGCAGGAGGCGGGGGGAAAAGAGACAATGAGCAGTTCTTC. Residues: CASSLAGGGGKRDNEQFF. Supplemented by reference TRBV7-9 and TRBJ2-1, the full variable domain reads DTGVSQNPRHKITKRGQNVTFRCDPISEHNRLYWYRQTLGQGPEFLTYFQNEAQLEKSRLLSDRFSAERPKGSFSTLEIQRTEQGDSAMYLCASSLAGGGGKRDNEQFFGPGTRLTVL.